This TCR beta chain was sequenced for a study of CD4 T cells in relation to SARS-CoV-2 and coronaviruses. Study summary: Median patient age was almost 40 years, spanning 21 to 72 years.

The trim removed 3 bases at V and 1 base at J, leaving 1 base unmatched. Germline V lookup: CDR1 SEHNR, CDR2 FQNEAQ (reference sequence). The length of the CDR3 is 15 residues. Generated by immunoSEQ multiplex PCR, the TCRdb table keeps only in-frame clones and is missing some. This table has tens of thousands of clones, 92% appearing once. The gene calls are TRBV7-9 and TRBJ2-3; 10 bases line up with TRBD2. This receptor was taken from an adult with COVID-19. The specimen sequenced was naive CD4+ T cells from PBMCs. Regarding subset: naive CD4+ T cells isolated by negative enrichment. In DNA, the CDR3 is TGTGCCAGCAGCTTCGGACTAGCGGGCACAGATACGCAGTATTTT. Translating gives CASSFGLAGTDTQYF.